The clone carrying this T cell receptor beta chain was detected a few times. This record belongs to a study of blood T cell repertoires in COVID-19. Study summary: Donors in the United States, Italy and Spain gave samples during acute or convalescent COVID-19. From T cells, B-cell-depleted T cells, or PBMCs came the material, which was cDNA or gDNA.

V gave up 1 base and J gave up 3 bases, with 16 bases separating them. The germline CDR1 and CDR2 sequences are LGHNA and YNFKEQ. CDR3 length: 16 residues. Source study methods: Estimates of nucleated cell counts were drawn from the amplification of reference gene primers. Libraries were prepared by immunoSEQ multiplex PCR; TCRdb keeps only in-frame clonotypes and omits some of them. That table supplies the V and J calls and clone size; D and trimming were determined from the DNA. The table has roughly 200,000 clones, approximately 85% seen once. The V gene is TRBV4-2, the J gene TRBJ2-7, with a weak D call TRBD1 (5 bases). The specimen was peripheral blood. The origin of this receptor is a woman aged 70-85 years with active or convalescent COVID-19. CDR3 nucleotides: TGTGCCAGCAGCCAAGGGAATGCCGAAGGGGACTACGAGCAGTACTTC. It specifies CASSQGNAEGDYEQYF.